These T cell receptor beta chains were read from a single sample in a study of T cell responses to AZD1222 COVID-19 vaccine. Method: immunoSEQ multiplex PCR; TCRdb's copy keeps in-frame clones and lacks some. The table records roughly 13,000 clones, about 84% of them present only once. Source: peripheral blood, taken 28 days after the second AZD1222 dose. These receptors were taken from an adult who received the AZD1222 COVID-19 vaccine. CDR3s leave out the opening cysteine and the closing phenylalanine or tryptophan. The order of the fields is CDR3 length, D gene, V gene, J gene, CDR3 protein. D genes are given only for firm matches.

11,-,TRBV18,TRBJ2-5,ASSPRSQETQY
12,-,TRBV4-3,TRBJ2-3,ASSQEMGGDTQY
13,TRBD1,TRBV5-1,TRBJ1-2,ASSIENLLTGAYT
13,TRBD2,TRBV9,TRBJ2-7,ASSVAPSGSYEQY
15,-,TRBV21-1,TRBJ2-5,ASSRGDDRVERETQY
10,TRBD1,TRBV2,TRBJ2-7,ASSEDRGEQY
13,TRBD2,TRBV3-1/TRBV3-2,TRBJ2-1,ASSQELAGGREQF
11,TRBD1,TRBV10-2,TRBJ1-2,ASSETGGYGYT
10,TRBD1,TRBV7-9,TRBJ1-2,ASSLTGAGYT
14,TRBD1,TRBV7-9,TRBJ1-5,ASSPGQGYSNQPQH
12,TRBD1,TRBV5-6,TRBJ2-5,ASSLEAGGETQY
14,-,TRBV7-2,TRBJ1-3,ASSPTGGRSGNTIY
15,-,TRBV7-9,TRBJ1-6,ASSSTGRRGPRVPLH
13,-,TRBV7-2,TRBJ2-6,ASSFSGSGANVLT
12,-,TRBV2,TRBJ1-5,ASSEGTLYQPQH
15,-,TRBV9,TRBJ2-3,ASSVAPLGEGTDTQY
12,TRBD1,TRBV5-1,TRBJ1-5,ASSLGQGEQPQH
11,-,TRBV29-1,TRBJ2-5,SPRSGRGETQY
11,-,TRBV5-6,TRBJ2-7,ASSLMGSYEQY
10,-,TRBV7-9,TRBJ2-7,AGVGGGSEQY
12,-,TRBV5-1,TRBJ2-7,ASSLFMGGYEQY
12,TRBD1,TRBV10-3,TRBJ1-4,AISADREREKLF
12,-,TRBV7-9,TRBJ2-1,ASSGAGGGNEQF
13,-,TRBV6-5,TRBJ1-5,ASRISGDSNQPQH
16,TRBD1,TRBV19,TRBJ1-5,ASSWKDRGHYSNQPQH
14,-,TRBV14,TRBJ2-7,ASSQDVQVGSYEQY
11,-,TRBV21-1,TRBJ2-7,ASSKLAADEQY
9,-,TRBV25-1,TRBJ1-2,ASSDGYGYT
13,-,TRBV6-5,TRBJ1-4,ASSREPPTNEKLF
13,-,TRBV27,TRBJ1-4,ASGFSAGVVEKLF
11,TRBD1,TRBV10-3,TRBJ1-1,AAKTGLNTEAF
12,-,TRBV29-1,TRBJ2-7,SAQYPGKGYEQY
13,-,TRBV6-5,TRBJ2-1,ASSYSRTAYNEQF
10,-,TRBV12-3/TRBV12-4,TRBJ2-1,ATLRAYNEQF
10,-,TRBV2,TRBJ2-1,ASSEVQGPQF
12,-,TRBV2,TRBJ2-5,ASSVVKIRGTQY
14,TRBD2,TRBV28,TRBJ2-2,ASSFSGTSYTGELF